Shown below are 11 T cell receptor beta chains from a single sample sequenced in a study of persistence of HIV-infected CD4 T cells. Sequencing used immunoSEQ version 4 in survey mode. Profiled with immunoSEQ multiplex PCR; TCRdb holds only in-frame clones, not every one. The sample consists of more than 15,000 clones, 65% of them appearing once. Lysates of CMV-infected fibroblasts at 8 to 10 ug/mL stimulated these cells. Sorting of responding CD4+ T cells relied on upregulated CD40 ligand together with CD69. Antigen specificity for these receptors is unknown. Material: CD4+ T cells sorted from PBMCs after approximately 18-hour stimulation, obtained from a patient who received antiretroviral therapy. The receptors stem from an adult woman with HIV who was CMV-seropositive.

The gene calls are TRBV6-1 and TRBJ2-5, with D maybe TRBD2 (6 bases). The CDR3 extends over 15 amino acids. CDR1 is MNHNS, CDR2 SASEGT, per germline. The V end was cut by 2 bases, the J end by 2 bases, with 12 bases between. CDR3 coding DNA: TGTGCCAGCAGTGAACGGCCGACTAGACAAGAGACCCAGTACTTC. Encoded protein: CASSERPTRQETQYF.

This clone is classed as medium-sized. The V and J genes are TRBV5-1 and TRBJ1-1; D gene ambiguous. The V gene's germline CDR1 is SGHRS and CDR2 YFSETQ. V was shortened by 0 bases and J by 0 bases, with 6 bases between the two germline ends. The CDR3 consists of 14 residues. DNA for the CDR3: TGCGCCAGCAGCTTGGCGGTAATGAACACTGAAGCTTTCTTT. Protein product: CASSLAVMNTEAFF.

The genes are TRBV5-8 and TRBJ1-5, with D possibly TRBD1 on 6 matching bases. The CDR3 runs to 15 residues. The germline CDR1 and CDR2 sequences are SGHTS and YDEGEE. V was shortened by 2 bases and J by 5 bases, with 14 bases between the two germline ends. CDR3 sequence (DNA): TGTGCCAGCAGCTTACAGGGATACGCTCATCAGCCCCAGCATTTT. Its protein product is CASSLQGYAHQPQHF.

This rearrangement joins TRBV10-3 to TRBJ2-3; tentatively, D is TRBD2 (6 bases). The CDR3 extends over 14 amino acids. CDR1 ENHRY and CDR2 SYGVKD come from the germline V gene. V was clipped by 8 bases and J by 1 base, with 13 bases between them. CDR3 bases: TGTGCCATCGGGGCCAGGGAGGGCACAGATACGCAGTATTTT. This codes for CAIGAREGTDTQYF.

The CDR3 sequence: CASGVRGTEAFF. The CDR3, as DNA: TGTGCCAGCGGGGTCAGGGGCACTGAAGCTTTCTTT. The chain employs TRBV2 and TRBJ1-1, with D possibly being TRBD1 (6 bases). The V end was cut by 8 bases, the J end by 4 bases, with 11 bases between. There are 12 residues in the CDR3. Per the germline V gene, CDR1 is SNHLY and CDR2 is FYNNEI.

The CDR3 DNA follows: TGTGCCAGCAGCGCCCGACTAGCGGGCAACACAGATACGCAGTATTTT. Protein sequence: CASSARLAGNTDTQYF. The chain joins TRBV3-1 (or the pseudogene TRBV3-2) to TRBJ2-3; 10 nucleotides match TRBD2. Germline assignment: CDR1 LGHDT and CDR2 YNNKEL (reference sequence). This CDR3 contains 16 residues. J lost 2 bases, V lost 5 bases, and 7 bases had no gene match.

By sample fraction, this clone is medium-sized. V usage is TRBV11-2 and J usage is TRBJ1-1; TRBD1 is a possible D gene (5 bases). The CDR3 is made up of 18 amino acids. Trimming took 5 bases from V and 5 from J, leaving 27 bases between them. CDR1 is SGHAT, CDR2 FQNNGV, per germline. The DNA of the CDR3 is TGTGCCAGCAGCCATACCGGGAGGGGACCGGCCTGGGGAACTGAAGCTTTCTTT. It encodes CASSHTGRGPAWGTEAFF.

The chain is built from TRBV29-1 and TRBJ1-1, with D uncertain. This CDR3 has 13 amino acids. Germline CDR1 SQVTM, CDR2 ANQGSEA. Trimming removed 0 bases at V and 3 bases at J, with 8 bases between. CDR3 coding DNA: TGCAGCGTTGAAGAGGTCCGGGACACTGAAGCTTTCTTT. Translating it yields CSVEEVRDTEAFF.

A few counts support this clone. The rearrangement joins TRBV10-3 to TRBJ1-5, with 7 bases fitting TRBD1. The CDR3 consists of 14 residues. V lost 5 bases, J lost 7 bases, and 8 bases stayed unmatched. Per germline, CDR1 ENHRY and CDR2 SYGVKD. This CDR3 reads CAISPGQSVQPQHF. In DNA, the CDR3 is TGTGCCATCAGTCCGGGACAGAGTGTACAGCCCCAGCATTTT.

V is TRBV2 and J is TRBJ2-7; possible D gene TRBD2, 6 bases. Trimming pared 6 bases from V and 7 bases from J, leaving 13 bases between. Germline V gene data show CDR1 as SNHLY and CDR2 as FYNNEI. CDR3 size: 12 residues. The CDR3 bases are TGTGCCAGCAGGTCCGGAGGGCGGGAGCAGTACTTC. This codes for CASRSGGREQYF.

The rearrangement links TRBV12-3 or TRBV12-4 to TRBJ2-7; D not resolved. This CDR3 contains 12 residues. V was trimmed by 3 bases and J by 3 bases, leaving 6 bases between them. This CDR3 is CASSLGNYEQYF. The CDR3 nucleotides are TGTGCCAGCAGTTTGGGGAACTACGAGCAGTACTTC.